The TCR beta chain under discussion was sequenced for a study of identical twins. Study-wide results and caveats: Partly confounded zero-insertion analyses could result from invariant MAIT and iNKT cells.

Points on this clonotype: The antigen remains unidentified.

The authors used template switching to add a universal primer site and gave cDNA unique molecular identifiers. Each CDR3 protein gets one entry after TCRdb re-called the 5' RACE reads with MiXCR. In the table there are approximately 620,000 distinct CDR3 sequences, 8.5% to 9.5% of which are singletons. Each donor was a healthy Caucasian. The germline V and J ends were trimmed by 5 bases and 4 bases, with 18 bases remaining between them. This CDR3 contains 15 residues. Looked up from germline, CDR1 is DFQATT and CDR2 is SNEGSKA (reference sequence). These data were also reused for a study on yellow fever vaccine responses in identical twins.

Sequencing used PBMCs. This rearrangement joins TRBV20-1 to TRBJ2-1; D unclear. The TCR comes from a woman aged 18 to 35 in good health. This CDR3 is CSAHPRRPPYNEQFF. The DNA of the CDR3 is TGCAGTGCTCACCCCCGACGGCCTCCATACAATGAGCAGTTCTTC.